This TCR beta chain was documented in a study of T cells after yellow fever vaccination. Study conclusions and caveats: Primary-vaccination clones mostly resurfaced post-booster (about 95% CD4, roughly 90% CD8). Researchers report a weaker secondary response that nonetheless peaked faster, day 5 versus 15.

In regard to this clonotype: The antigen is undetermined.

Trimming took 2 bases from V and 2 from J; bases not matched to a gene: 4. The CDR3 runs 16 residues. From germline, CDR1 is SGDLS and CDR2 YYNGEE. One entry per CDR3 protein results from TCRdb running MiXCR on the 5' RACE reads. Found here are about 240,000 distinct CDR3 sequences, 6.9% of them singletons; the top ten hold roughly 0.9%. The chain links TRBV9 to TRBJ1-3, with 10 bases identical to TRBD1. Sample: CD4+ T cells sorted from PBMCs, taken 15 days after the yellow fever booster vaccination. The source of this sequence is a man younger than 45 who received the YFV17D yellow fever vaccine. Here the CDR3 reads CASSVSGQGTGNTIYF. CDR3 DNA sequence: TGTGCCAGCAGCGTCTCGGGACAGGGGACTGGAAACACCATATATTTT.